A selection of T cell receptor beta chains follows, all from one sample in a study of T cell responses to AZD1222 COVID-19 vaccine. Sequenced by immunoSEQ multiplex PCR; TCRdb stores in-frame clones only, minus some. The table shows about 190,000 clones, with over 80% occurring only once. Material: peripheral blood, obtained on day 0 of AZD1222 vaccination. These receptors all come from an adult in good health. Both conserved end residues are part of each CDR3. Each record gives: D gene, J gene, clone size, V gene, CDR3 DNA, CDR3 protein. The D gene is left open where the match is weak. Rows may omit the clone size; those that give it use once, few, many or a size class.

>TRBD2|TRBJ2-1|-|TRBV4-2
TGTGCCAGCAGCCAAGACCTAGCGGGGGCCTCCTACAATGAGCAGTTCTTC
CASSQDLAGASYNEQFF
>-|TRBJ1-1|few|TRBV19
TGTGCCAGTAGCACAACAGGGAACACTGAAGCTTTCTTT
CASSTTGNTEAFF
>-|TRBJ1-2|-|TRBV27
TGTGCCAGCAGTCCTACTCACGGCGGGGGCTACACCTTC
CASSPTHGGGYTF
>-|TRBJ1-3|-|TRBV7-3
TGTGCCAGCAGCTTAATTTGTAAGGTGGGAAACACCATATATTTT
CASSLICKVGNTIYF
>TRBD1|TRBJ1-2|-|TRBV25-1
TGTGCCAGCAGGCAGGGGGCCCATGGCTACACCTTC
CASRQGAHGYTF
>-|TRBJ2-5|once|TRBV6-1
TGTGCCAGCAGTGAAGCAGGAACAGCCGAGGGGACCCAGTACTTC
CASSEAGTAEGTQYF
>-|TRBJ1-4|few|TRBV10-3
TGTGCCATCAGTGAAGCGGGGGAAGGCGAAAAACTGTTTTTT
CAISEAGEGEKLFF
>-|TRBJ1-2|once|TRBV6-6
TGTGCCAGCAGTAGGGAGGCCTATGGCTACACCTTC
CASSREAYGYTF
>-|TRBJ1-1|-|TRBV5-1
TGCGCCAGCAGCGCAGGGACACCCTTTGGGACTGAAGCTTTCTTT
CASSAGTPFGTEAFF
>-|TRBJ1-1|-|TRBV5-1
TGCGCCAGCAGCTTGGTCGAGGGGCATTGGGCTTTCTTT
CASSLVEGHWAFF
>TRBD1|TRBJ1-5|-|TRBV27
TGTGCCAGCAGTCTTGTGTTGGACAGGGCTAATAGCAATCAGCCCCAGCATTTT
CASSLVLDRANSNQPQHF
>-|TRBJ2-1|-|TRBV27
TGTGCCAGTAGACCACAGGTCCTTTCCTACAATGAGCAGTTCTTC
CASRPQVLSYNEQFF
>TRBD1|TRBJ1-1|-|TRBV19
TGTGCCAGTAGACCGGGCAGGGGGCTAATCGAAGCTTTCTTT
CASRPGRGLIEAFF
>-|TRBJ2-7|-|TRBV7-2
TGTGCCAGCAGCTTATGGTCAGGGGTTAACTACGAGCAGTACTTC
CASSLWSGVNYEQYF
>TRBD1|TRBJ2-2|-|TRBV6-5
TGTGCCAGCAGTTCCGCAGGGGGCGCGGGCACCGGGGAGCTGTTTTTT
CASSSAGGAGTGELFF
>TRBD1|TRBJ1-3|-|TRBV3-1/TRBV3-2
TGTGCCAGCAGCCCTGGGGACAGGTGGCCTGGAAACACCATATATTTT
CASSPGDRWPGNTIYF
>TRBD2|TRBJ2-7|few|TRBV6-2/TRBV6-3
TGTGCCAGCAGTGTACTAGCGGGGGACCCCTACGAGCAGTACTTC
CASSVLAGDPYEQYF
>-|TRBJ2-5|-|TRBV9
TGTGCCAGCAGCGTAGCTTTCGAAGAGACCCAGTACTTC
CASSVAFEETQYF
>TRBD2|TRBJ2-2|-|TRBV7-2
TGTGCCAGCAACCCTAGCGGGGGCCGAACCGGGGAGCTGTTTTTT
CASNPSGGRTGELFF
>TRBD2|TRBJ2-3|-|TRBV7-2
TGTGCCAGCAGCTTACGCGAGCGGGGGGCCACAGATACGCAGTATTTT
CASSLRERGATDTQYF
>TRBD2|TRBJ2-1|-|TRBV7-9
TGTGCCAGCAGCCACCCAAACGCGGGCGGGGGGTCGTATGAGCAGTTCTTC
CASSHPNAGGGSYEQFF
>TRBD1|TRBJ1-4|-|TRBV7-2
TGTGCCAGCAGCCCAATGACAGGGGCCCATAATGAAAAACTGTTTTTT
CASSPMTGAHNEKLFF